This TCR beta chain was captured in a study of Graves' ophthalmopathy and Graves' hyperthyroidism. Findings of the study overall: Among thyroid clonotypes expanded above 0.001 frequency, most also appeared in blood.

This clonotype showed up many times. Its target is not known. The CDR3 is 14 residues long. V dropped 0 bases and J dropped 0 bases, with 7 bases sitting between them. Germline loops: CDR1 SGHRS, CDR2 YFSETQ. Ophthalmopathy-affected donors exhibited moderate-to-severe activity, CAS ≥3, NOSPECS ≥4, and duration under 3 months. CDR3 regions of TCR beta were amplified from RNA transcripts. Second-round multiplex PCR came after first-round RT-PCR with HTBI primers. TCRdb fed the multiplex PCR reads into MiXCR, producing one record per CDR3 protein. This sample has around 670,000 distinct CDR3 sequences, with about 44% found just once.

The sequenced material came from peripheral blood. This chain links TRBV5-1 with TRBJ2-7, with D uncertain. This receptor was taken from an adult man with Graves' ophthalmopathy. CDR3 in DNA: TGCGCCAGCAGCTTGGGTGACGTCTCCTACGAGCAGTACTTC. Amino acids: CASSLGDVSYEQYF.